This T cell receptor (beta chain) was sequenced in a study of blood T cell repertoires in COVID-19. This table comes from immunoSEQ multiplex PCR, and its TCRdb copy is limited to in-frame clones, with some not included. The sample lists 60,000 to 75,000 clones, more than 70% occurring once. The count of this clone is one. CDR1 and CDR2 (germline): SGHNT, YENEEA. V gave up 2 bases and J gave up 7 bases; unmatched junction bases: 6. The CDR3 has 14 residues. The TCR sequence derives from a human donor in a cohort sampled during active COVID-19. Sequencing was performed on peripheral blood. The chain joins TRBV11-3 to TRBJ1-2, with 8 bases that match TRBD1. The CDR3: CASSLTGGSGGYTF. Written as DNA, the CDR3 is TGTGCCAGCAGCTTAACAGGGGGGTCAGGTGGCTACACCTTC. The full variable domain, rest sourced from reference TRBV11-3 and TRBJ1-2, is EAGVVQSPRYKIIEKKQPVAFWCNPISGHNTLYWYLQNLGQGPELLIRYENEEAVDDSQLPKDRFSAERLKGVDSTLKIQPAELGDSAVYLCASSLTGGSGGYTFGSGTRLTVV.